Listed below are T cell receptor beta chains from one sample, sequenced in a study of shared clonotypes between healthy human individuals. TCRdb's table, derived via immunoSEQ multiplex PCR, lists solely in-frame clones and lacks some. The sample records roughly 2.5 million clones, more than 90% being singletons. The sample taken for sequencing was naive CD4+ T cells sorted from blood. The source of these receptors is a man between 18 and 35 years old in good health. The CDR3 runs from the conserved cysteine through the conserved F or W. Fields, in order: clone size, J gene, D gene, V gene, CDR3 protein, CDR3 DNA. A D gene is named only where the DNA matches it firmly. Clone size appears in some rows only: once, few, many, or a class for an expanded clone.

. TRBJ2-2 TRBD1 TRBV6-1 CASSEWTGVTGELFF TGTGCCAGCAGTGAATGGACAGGCGTCACCGGGGAGCTGTTTTTT
. TRBJ2-5 TRBD2 TRBV7-9 CASSWTSLQETQYF TGTGCCAGCAGCTGGACTAGCCTTCAAGAGACCCAGTACTTC
. TRBJ2-7 . TRBV5-1 CASKPTGTYEQYF TGCGCCAGCAAACCGACAGGCACCTACGAGCAGTACTTC
. TRBJ2-5 . TRBV9 CASSQGAYMAQYF TGTGCCAGCAGTCAAGGAGCCTATATGGCCCAGTACTTC
. TRBJ2-5 . TRBV21-1 CASSKRGYEVETQYF TGTGCCAGCAGCAAAAGAGGGTATGAGGTGGAGACCCAGTACTTC
once TRBJ2-2 . TRBV4-1 CASSQGYAGELFF TGCGCCAGCAGCCAAGGGTACGCCGGGGAGCTGTTTTTT
. TRBJ1-5 . TRBV5-6 CATRGGICPYSNQPQHF TGTGCCACGCGTGGGGGAATATGTCCCTATAGCAATCAGCCCCAGCATTTT
once TRBJ2-3 TRBD2 TRBV6-4 CASRRASGSADTQYF TGTGCCAGCAGGCGGGCTAGCGGGAGCGCAGATACGCAGTATTTT
. TRBJ2-2 . TRBV14 CASSPRTSAGELFF TGTGCCAGCAGCCCCCGGACATCCGCCGGGGAGCTGTTTTTT
. TRBJ2-5 . TRBV4-1 CASSQERGETQYF TGCGCCAGCAGCCAAGAAAGGGGGGAGACCCAGTACTTC
. TRBJ1-2 . TRBV6-5 CASKEKANYGYTF TGTGCCAGCAAAGAGAAAGCTAACTATGGCTACACCTTC
few TRBJ1-5 TRBD1 TRBV9 CASSVGDRGSQPQHF TGTGCCAGCAGCGTAGGGGACAGGGGGAGTCAGCCCCAGCATTTT
. TRBJ2-1 . TRBV4-1 CASSHPFSGDNEQFF TGCGCCAGCAGCCATCCATTTAGCGGCGACAATGAGCAGTTCTTC
. TRBJ1-1 . TRBV28 CASSLPGRERAFF TGTGCCAGCAGTTTGCCCGGCAGGGAACGGGCTTTCTTT
. TRBJ1-6 . TRBV18 CASSPARSLGSPLHF TGTGCCAGCTCACCCGCCAGGTCTCTAGGATCACCCCTCCACTTT
. TRBJ2-5 . TRBV27 CASSPSPTYSQETQYF TGTGCCAGCAGTCCCTCCCCCACTTATTCCCAAGAGACCCAGTACTTC
. TRBJ2-3 TRBD1 TRBV5-1 CASTSQGVEITDTQYF TGCGCCAGCACTTCACAGGGGGTTGAAATCACAGATACGCAGTATTTT
. TRBJ1-2 . TRBV6-5 CASSYGGFYGYTF TGTGCCAGCAGTTACGGGGGGTTCTATGGCTACACCTTC
. TRBJ2-1 . TRBV7-2 CASSLRAGPRSYNEQFF TGTGCCAGCAGCTTAAGGGCGGGCCCACGGTCCTACAATGAGCAGTTCTTC
. TRBJ2-7 . TRBV6-1 CASSVAGTYEQYF TGTGCCAGCAGTGTCGCGGGTACCTACGAGCAGTACTTC
. TRBJ1-3 . TRBV7-3 CASSLEGSGNTIYF TGTGCCAGCAGCTTAGAGGGATCTGGAAACACCATATATTTT
. TRBJ2-1 . TRBV19 CASSPLSEDKQFF TGTGCCAGTAGCCCCCTTTCGGAAGACAAACAGTTCTTC
. TRBJ1-1 . TRBV11-3 CASSLEGNMNTEAFF TGTGCCAGCAGCCTAGAGGGGAACATGAACACTGAAGCTTTCTTT
once TRBJ1-1 . TRBV6-6 CASHLLNTEAFF TGTGCCAGCCACTTGCTGAACACTGAAGCTTTCTTT
. TRBJ2-2 TRBD2 TRBV5-1 CASSLGGAPTGELFF TGCGCCAGCAGCCTCGGGGGGGCACCAACCGGGGAGCTGTTTTTT
. TRBJ1-1 TRBD1 TRBV6-5 CASRTGAHTHTEAFF TGTGCCAGCAGGACAGGGGCCCATACACACACTGAAGCTTTCTTT
. TRBJ2-5 TRBD2 TRBV2 CASSLIGLAGETQYF TGTGCCAGCAGCCTCATCGGACTAGCTGGAGAGACCCAGTACTTC
. TRBJ2-7 . TRBV6-1 CASSEALLAAYEQYF TGTGCCAGCAGTGAAGCGCTTCTCGCAGCCTACGAGCAGTACTTC
. TRBJ1-3 . TRBV10-3 CAISELAGSGNTIYF TGTGCCATCAGTGAATTGGCGGGCTCTGGAAACACCATATATTTT
. TRBJ2-3 TRBD2 TRBV10-1 CASSESLAGGGTDTQYF TGCGCCAGCAGTGAGTCCCTAGCGGGAGGGGGCACAGATACGCAGTATTTT
. TRBJ2-7 TRBD1 TRBV30 CAWSTPGQGIYEQYF TGTGCCTGGAGTACTCCCGGACAGGGCATCTACGAGCAGTACTTC
. TRBJ2-5 . TRBV10-3 CATKETEIQETQYF TGTGCCACCAAGGAAACTGAAATCCAAGAGACCCAGTACTTC
. TRBJ2-1 . TRBV7-2 CASSLDGPIIVNEQFF TGTGCCAGCAGCTTGGACGGGCCAATAATCGTTAATGAGCAGTTCTTC
. TRBJ1-2 . TRBV18 CASSQQGLPNYGYTF TGTGCCAGCTCACAACAGGGACTACCTAACTATGGCTACACCTTC
. TRBJ2-7 . TRBV2 CASSRYYEQCF TGTGCCAGCAGTCGCTACTACGAGCAGTGCTTC
. TRBJ2-7 TRBD1 TRBV18 CASSPNRDRVPDEQYF TGTGCCAGCTCACCCAACCGGGACAGGGTCCCCGACGAGCAGTACTTC
. TRBJ2-1 . TRBV7-3 CASSETLYNEQFF TGTGCCAGCAGTGAGACACTTTACAATGAGCAGTTCTTC
. TRBJ2-1 TRBD2 TRBV5-1 CASSFDTSDRAEQFF TGCGCCAGCAGTTTTGATACTAGCGATAGGGCCGAGCAGTTCTTC
once TRBJ1-1 . TRBV2 CASSEREAIDTEAFF TGTGCCAGCAGTGAAAGAGAAGCTATCGACACTGAAGCTTTCTTT
. TRBJ2-3 TRBD2 TRBV9 CASSAVGRAVTDTQYF TGTGCCAGCAGCGCCGTCGGGAGGGCCGTGACAGATACGCAGTATTTT
. TRBJ2-7 . TRBV2 CASRGDADRQYF TGTGCCAGCAGGGGGGACGCGGATCGGCAGTACTTC
. TRBJ1-4 . TRBV25-1 CASTPSGYNEKLFF TGTGCCAGCACCCCCAGCGGGTATAATGAAAAACTGTTTTTT
. TRBJ1-2 . TRBV19 CASSIDRITLYGYTF TGTGCCAGTAGTATAGATCGGATAACACTTTATGGCTACACCTTC
once TRBJ2-7 TRBD1 TRBV4-1 CASSQSAGGRYEQYF TGCGCCAGCAGCCAGTCCGCAGGGGGTAGGTACGAGCAGTACTTC
. TRBJ2-2 TRBD1 TRBV5-1 CASSSGQGIHTGELFF TGCGCCAGCAGCAGCGGACAGGGAATCCACACCGGGGAGCTGTTTTTT
. TRBJ2-5 TRBD2 TRBV6-5 CASSRGGETQYF TGTGCCAGCAGCCGGGGGGGCGAGACCCAGTACTTC
. TRBJ2-1 TRBD1 TRBV4-1 CASSQGGTVTYNEQFF TGCGCCAGCAGCCAGGGTGGGACAGTCACCTACAATGAGCAGTTCTTC
. TRBJ1-2 . TRBV30 CAWSVGQPGYGYTF TGTGCCTGGAGTGTAGGACAGCCCGGCTATGGCTACACCTTC
. TRBJ2-2 TRBD1 TRBV11-3 CASSSQTGGPTGELFF TGTGCCAGCAGCTCCCAAACAGGGGGGCCCACCGGGGAGCTGTTTTTT
few TRBJ1-6 . TRBV7-8 CASSFDDSYSPLHF TGTGCCAGCAGCTTTGATGACAGTTATTCACCCCTCCACTTT
few TRBJ1-6 . TRBV2 CASESNSPLHF TGTGCCAGCGAGTCTAATTCACCCCTCCACTTT
. TRBJ1-1 . TRBV5-1 CASSFYPDRNTEAFF TGCGCCAGCAGCTTTTACCCGGACAGAAACACTGAAGCTTTCTTT
. TRBJ1-5 . TRBV19 CASSTGAAGLSNQPQHF TGTGCCAGTAGTACGGGGGCAGCAGGCCTTAGTAATCAGCCCCAGCATTTT
. TRBJ2-3 TRBD2 TRBV5-1 CASSLTSGRPLSTDTQYF TGCGCCAGCAGCCTAACTAGCGGGAGGCCCCTAAGCACAGATACGCAGTATTTT
. TRBJ2-1 TRBD1 TRBV5-4 CASRAPDRGVYNEQFF TGTGCCAGCAGGGCCCCGGACAGGGGTGTATACAATGAGCAGTTCTTC
. TRBJ2-1 TRBD2 TRBV5-1 CASSLELAGINEQFF TGCGCCAGCAGCTTGGAACTAGCGGGAATAAATGAGCAGTTCTTC
once TRBJ1-5 . TRBV6-1 CASSSRTISNQPQHF TGTGCCAGCAGTTCCCGGACAATTAGCAATCAGCCCCAGCATTTT
. TRBJ2-2 . TRBV7-2 CASSLRESGELFF TGTGCCAGCAGCTTAAGGGAATCCGGGGAGCTGTTTTTT
. TRBJ2-5 TRBD1 TRBV30 CALTGKETQYF TGTGCCTTGACAGGGAAAGAAACCCAGTACTTC
. TRBJ1-5 TRBD1 TRBV27 CASSSTTGAGQPQHF TGTGCCAGCAGTTCAACGACAGGGGCGGGTCAGCCCCAGCATTTT